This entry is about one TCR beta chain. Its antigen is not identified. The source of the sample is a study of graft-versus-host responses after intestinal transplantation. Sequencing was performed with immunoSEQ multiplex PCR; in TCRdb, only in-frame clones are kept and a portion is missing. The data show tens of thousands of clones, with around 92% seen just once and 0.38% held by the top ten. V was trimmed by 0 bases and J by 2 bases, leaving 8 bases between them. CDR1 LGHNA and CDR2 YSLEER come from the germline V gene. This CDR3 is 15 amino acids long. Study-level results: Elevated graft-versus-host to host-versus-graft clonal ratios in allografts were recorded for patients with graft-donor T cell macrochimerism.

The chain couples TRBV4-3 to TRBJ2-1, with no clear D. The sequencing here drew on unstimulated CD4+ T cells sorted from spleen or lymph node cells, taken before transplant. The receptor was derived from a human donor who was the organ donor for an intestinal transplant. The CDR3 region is CASSQEGRPYNEQFF. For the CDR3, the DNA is TGCGCCAGCAGCCAAGAGGGCAGACCCTACAATGAGCAGTTCTTC.